This TCR beta chain appears in the sequencing data of a study of CD8+CD57+ T cells in acquired aplastic anemia. The study's findings and limits: The same twenty-nine CD8+ CDR3 sequences occurred in patients and in controls.

Before being chosen for sequencing, patients had shown CD8+CD57+ cell expansion by flow cytometry. All patients had severe acquired aplastic anemia. To note about this clonotype: Its antigen remains unidentified.

Germline assignment: CDR1 MNHEY and CDR2 SVGAGI. This CDR3 has 14 amino acids. V lost 6 bases, J lost 2 bases, and 3 bases stayed unmatched. The template for TCR beta VDJ and CDR3 sequence profiling was genomic DNA. From the reads, TCRdb called clonotypes with MiXCR, one entry per CDR3 protein. Of 250,000 or so distinct CDR3 sequences listed, more than 40% are singletons. This clonotype was obtained from a human donor with aplastic anemia. The sequenced sample consisted of sorted CD4+, CD8+, or CD8+CD57+ T cells (not recorded which) from PBMCs. This rearrangement joins TRBV6-5 to TRBJ2-7, with TRBD1 matching 11 bases. The CDR3 protein is CASRLGQGAYEQYF. The CDR3 DNA reads as TGTGCCAGCAGGCTGGGACAGGGGGCCTACGAGCAGTACTTC.